Sequencing of this TCR beta chain was carried out in a study of vaccination and CD4 T cells after COVID-19. Looking at the study overall: Post-COVID samples had a sampling time that fell a median roughly 98 days after diagnosis (range 35 to 161). Study-wide points: Early timepoints after natural infection were not analyzed in these convalescent patients.

As to this clonotype: Its antigen is as yet unknown.

Cultured CD4+ T cell DNA was sequenced using the Oncomine TCR Beta short-read assay. TCRdb independently ran MiXCR on the PCR reads; one entry per CDR3 protein. The sample holds roughly 16,000 distinct CDR3 sequences, around 40% seen once. Sample treatment: approximately 9-day PBMC culture with coronavirus spike peptide pools or control peptides (ViraFEST assay). For ViraFEST, peptide pools expanded antigen-specific T cells, after which the TCRs were sequenced. Scientists separated out CD4+ T cells through negative selection following 10 days in culture. V dropped 5 bases and J dropped 5; count of bases not matched to a gene: 5. The CDR3 totals 15 residues.

The receptor was derived from a human donor who had recovered from COVID-19. The chain carries TRBV12-3 or TRBV12-4 and TRBJ2-1; TRBD2 aligns across 11 bases. Material: CD4+ T cells from blood, cultured in vitro, obtained before SARS-CoV-2 vaccination. The CDR3 loop reads CASSPRLAGNNEQFF. CDR3 nucleotides: TGTGCCAGCAGTCCTAGACTAGCGGGGAACAATGAGCAGTTCTTC.